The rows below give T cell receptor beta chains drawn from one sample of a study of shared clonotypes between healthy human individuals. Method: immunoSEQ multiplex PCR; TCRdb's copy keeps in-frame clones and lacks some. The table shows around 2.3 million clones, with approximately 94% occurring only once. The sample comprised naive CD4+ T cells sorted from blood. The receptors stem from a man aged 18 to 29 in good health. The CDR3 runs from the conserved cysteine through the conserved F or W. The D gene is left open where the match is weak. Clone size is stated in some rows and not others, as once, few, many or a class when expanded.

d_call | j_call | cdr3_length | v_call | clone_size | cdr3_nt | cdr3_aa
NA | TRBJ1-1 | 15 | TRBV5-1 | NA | TGCGCCAGCAGCGTTGGCGACAGGCGGAACACTGAAGCTTTCTTT | CASSVGDRRNTEAFF
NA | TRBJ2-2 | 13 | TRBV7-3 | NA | TGTGCCAGCAGCTTTCTCCCCACCGGGGAGCTGTTTTTT | CASSFLPTGELFF
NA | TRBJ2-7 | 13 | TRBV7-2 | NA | TGTGCCAGCAGCCCCCCGGGGGCCTACGAGCAGTACTTC | CASSPPGAYEQYF
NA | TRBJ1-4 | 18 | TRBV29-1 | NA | TGCAGCGTTGAAGGCGGTCTTCGACCCCCCCGGGGGTACGAAAAACTGTTTTTT | CSVEGGLRPPRGYEKLFF
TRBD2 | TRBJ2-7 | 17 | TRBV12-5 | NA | TGTGCTAGTGGTGCCTCCGGGACTAGCGGATACTCCTACGAGCAGTACTTC | CASGASGTSGYSYEQYF
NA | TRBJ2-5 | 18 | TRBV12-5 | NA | TGTGCTAGTGGTTTAGGCCCCAAGAGTGGGGCCTTTCAAGAGACCCAGTACTTC | CASGLGPKSGAFQETQYF
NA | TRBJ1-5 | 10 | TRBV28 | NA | TGTGCCAGCGGGCCCCAGCCCCAGCATTTT | CASGPQPQHF
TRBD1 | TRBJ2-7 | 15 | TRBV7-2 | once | TGTGCCAGCAGCTCGACCGGGACAGGTCCCTACGAGCAGTACTTC | CASSSTGTGPYEQYF
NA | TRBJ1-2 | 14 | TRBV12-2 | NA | TGTGCAAGTCGCTCACGGACAGGGTACTATGGCTACACCTTC | CASRSRTGYYGYTF
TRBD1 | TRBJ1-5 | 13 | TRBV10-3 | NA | TGTGCCTCGGGGACAGGGGGCAATCAGCCCCAGCATTTT | CASGTGGNQPQHF
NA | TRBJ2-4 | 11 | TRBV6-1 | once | TGTGCCAGCAGTGAGAGGGCCATTCAGTACTTC | CASSERAIQYF
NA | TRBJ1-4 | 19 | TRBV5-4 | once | TGTGCCAGCAGTAGGGGCGCCGGGACTTTAACGGCAACTAATGAAAAACTGTTTTTT | CASSRGAGTLTATNEKLFF
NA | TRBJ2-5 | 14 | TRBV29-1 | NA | TGCAGCGTTGAAGGGGGCTCGGGACCAGAGACCCAGTACTTC | CSVEGGSGPETQYF
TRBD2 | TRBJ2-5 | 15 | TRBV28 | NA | TGTGCCAGCAGCTCCCCGGGGGGGAGGAGGGAGACCCAGTACTTC | CASSSPGGRRETQYF
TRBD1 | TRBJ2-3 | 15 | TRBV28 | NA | TGTGCCAGCAGTCCGGGACAGGGGAGAACAGATACGCAGTATTTT | CASSPGQGRTDTQYF
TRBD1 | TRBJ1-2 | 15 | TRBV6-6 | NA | TGTGCCAGCAGCGCCCGGGACAGTAAGAATGATGGCTACACCTTC | CASSARDSKNDGYTF
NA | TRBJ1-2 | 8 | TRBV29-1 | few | TGCAGCGCATATGGCTACACCTTC | CSAYGYTF
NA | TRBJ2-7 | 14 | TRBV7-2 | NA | TGTGCCAGCAGCTTAGCTCCAACGGTTTATAAGCAGTACTTC | CASSLAPTVYKQYF